Below, 16 T cell receptor beta chains from the same sample are listed, as sequenced in a study of shared clonotypes between healthy human individuals. Sequenced by immunoSEQ multiplex PCR; TCRdb stores in-frame clones only, minus some. The profile shows 730,000 or so clones, approximately 79% of them singletons. What was sequenced was memory CD4+ T cells sorted from blood. Subset given: CD45RA-negative fraction. The receptors stem from a woman aged 25 to 39 in good health.

The chain employs TRBV21-1 and TRBJ1-2. TRBV21-1 is shown as a pseudogene. The CDR3 extends over 14 amino acids. The CDR3 DNA reads as TGTGCCAGCAGCAAAGTCGGGGGTAACTATGGCTACACCTTC. Translating it yields CASSKVGGNYGYTF.

The chain links TRBV19 to TRBJ2-7; maybe TRBD1 (7 bases). Trimming removed 3 bases at V and 3 bases at J, with 15 bases between. This CDR3 contains 15 residues. The germline gives CDR1 LNHDA, CDR2 SQIVND (reference sequence). DNA of the CDR3: TGTGCCAGTAGTATCGGCGGGACAGCCGGCTACGAGCAGTACTTC. Residues: CASSIGGTAGYEQYF.

This clone was observed a single time. This chain uses TRBV2 with TRBJ2-4; perhaps D is TRBD1 or TRBD2 (6 bases each). Germline V gene sequence: CDR1 SNHLY, CDR2 FYNNEI. Trimming left V 6 bases short and J 8 bases short, with 20 bases between. The CDR3 sequence is 15 residues long. CDR3 in amino acids: CASRYWEGGMDIQYF. CDR3 DNA sequence: TGTGCCAGCAGGTACTGGGAAGGGGGGATGGACATTCAGTACTTC.

This chain connects TRBV2 to TRBJ2-2; no clear D gene. V shed 4 bases and J shed 6 bases, with 9 bases lying between them. CDR3 size: 13 residues. Per germline, CDR1 SNHLY and CDR2 FYNNEI. As DNA, the CDR3 is TGTGCCAGCAGTGGAACGTGGGCCGGGGAGCTGTTTTTT. It translates to CASSGTWAGELFF.

The chain recombines TRBV7-6 with TRBJ1-1; tentatively, D is TRBD1 (5 bases). From germline, CDR1 is SGHVS and CDR2 FNYEAQ. The CDR3 runs 16 residues. The germline V and J ends were trimmed by 0 bases and 4 bases, with 15 bases remaining between them. The CDR3 coding sequence is TGTGCCAGCAGCTTAGCGGTTGGGGCTATGGGCACTGAAGCTTTCTTT. It encodes CASSLAVGAMGTEAFF.

This chain connects TRBV28 to TRBJ1-1, with 8 bases matching TRBD1. There are 14 residues in the CDR3. CDR1 is MDHEN, CDR2 SYDVKM, per germline. J lost 7 bases, V lost 5 bases, and 9 bases had no gene match. CDR3 amino acids: CASSILTGGGEAFF. The CDR3 DNA sequence: TGTGCCAGCAGTATATTAACAGGGGGAGGTGAAGCTTTCTTT.

This clone showed up just a few times. The chain carries TRBV5-4 and TRBJ2-3; 11 bases match TRBD2. V trimming: 2 bases; J trimming: 2 bases; junction bases outside the gene matches: 4. CDR1 is SGHNT and CDR2 is YYREEE in the germline V gene (reference sequence). The CDR3 sequence is 16 residues long. The CDR3 DNA sequence: TGTGCCAGCAGCTTAGGGACTAGCGGCCTCACAGATACGCAGTATTTT. It translates to CASSLGTSGLTDTQYF.

Only a few counts were recorded for this clone. CDR3 in DNA: TGTGCCAGCAGCCCATCCAGAAAACCAGGGGAGCCCCAGCAGTTCTTC. This codes for CASSPSRKPGEPQQFF. The J gene is TRBJ2-1, the V gene TRBV7-6, with a possible D match to TRBD1 (6 bases). V dropped 5 bases and J dropped 11 bases, with 25 bases sitting between them. The germline V gene encodes CDR1 SGHVS and CDR2 FNYEAQ. The CDR3 has 16 amino acids.

The rearrangement links TRBV28 to TRBJ1-5, with D maybe TRBD1 (6 bases). V lost 3 bases and J 7 bases, leaving 13 bases between the germline ends. Germline V gives CDR1 MDHEN, CDR2 SYDVKM. The CDR3 runs to 14 residues. The CDR3: CASSFTQGWQPQHF. The DNA for the CDR3 is TGTGCCAGCAGTTTCACACAGGGCTGGCAGCCCCAGCATTTT.

Regarding this clone: Other nucleotide sequences in the sample specify the same CDR3. This chain links TRBV28 with TRBJ2-7; D unclear. The CDR3 is made up of 12 amino acids. The ends were cut back, 6 bases at V and 2 bases at J, with 8 bases in the middle. Germline assignment: CDR1 MDHEN and CDR2 SYDVKM. This CDR3 reads CASRTGPYEQYF. The CDR3 nucleotides read TGTGCCAGCAGGACTGGTCCCTACGAGCAGTACTTC.

The genes are TRBV18 and TRBJ2-7; tentative D call: TRBD2 (6 bases). The germline gives CDR1 KGHSH, CDR2 LQKENI. The ends were cut back, 4 bases at V and 0 bases at J, with 10 bases in the middle. The CDR3 sequence is 14 residues long. The CDR3 region is CASSRATSSYEQYF. The CDR3, as DNA: TGTGCCAGCTCACGAGCGACTAGCTCCTACGAGCAGTACTTC.

The chain's CDR3 is CAISESNQPQHF. The CDR3, as DNA: TGTGCCATCAGTGAGAGCAATCAGCCCCAGCATTTT. This chain connects TRBV10-3 to TRBJ1-5; D remains ambiguous. Trimming left V 2 bases short and J 1 base short, with 0 bases between. Germline V gives CDR1 ENHRY, CDR2 SYGVKD. This CDR3 region has 12 residues.

The rearrangement links TRBV29-1 to TRBJ1-2; 7 bases match TRBD1. Germline loops: CDR1 SQVTM, CDR2 ANQGSEA. The CDR3 is 12 amino acids. The trim removed 1 base at V and 8 bases at J, leaving 4 bases unmatched. DNA of the CDR3: TGCAGCGTTGAAGTAGGGGGCGGAGGCTACACCTTC. The encoded protein is CSVEVGGGGYTF.

This clone was detected a few times. V is TRBV19 and J is TRBJ1-2; D is perhaps TRBD1 (5 bases). Germline V gene lookup returns CDR1 LNHDA and CDR2 SQIVND (reference sequence). The V end lost 5 bases, the J end lost 0 bases, and 13 bases lay between the germline ends. CDR3 size: 15 residues. The CDR3 coding sequence is TGTGCCAGTAGTCGGTCGCAGGGAGCTAACTATGGCTACACCTTC. Amino acids: CASSRSQGANYGYTF. Together with reference TRBV19 and TRBJ1-2, the CDR3 gives the full variable domain: DGGITQSPKYLFRKEGQNVTLSCEQNLNHDAMYWYRQDPGQGLRLIYYSQIVNDFQKGDIAEGYSVSREKKESFPLTVTSAQKNPTAFYLCASSRSQGANYGYTFGSGTRLTVV.

J is TRBJ2-5 and V is TRBV7-6; D remains unclear. The CDR3 spans 13 residues. Trimming took off 5 bases at V and 5 bases at J, with 12 bases between the two ends. The V gene's germline CDR1 is SGHVS and CDR2 FNYEAQ. The CDR3 sequence: CASSQLTWETQYF. CDR3 nucleotide sequence: TGTGCCAGCAGCCAACTGACTTGGGAGACCCAGTACTTC.

This rearrangement joins TRBV7-2 to TRBJ2-6; D is undetermined. The CDR3 runs 15 residues. Trimming took off 4 bases at V and 2 bases at J, with 9 bases between the two ends. The germline V gene has CDR1 SGHTA and CDR2 FQGNSA. CDR3 region: CASSSQLTGANVLTF. The CDR3 DNA sequence: TGTGCCAGCAGCTCACAACTCACTGGGGCCAACGTCCTGACTTTC.